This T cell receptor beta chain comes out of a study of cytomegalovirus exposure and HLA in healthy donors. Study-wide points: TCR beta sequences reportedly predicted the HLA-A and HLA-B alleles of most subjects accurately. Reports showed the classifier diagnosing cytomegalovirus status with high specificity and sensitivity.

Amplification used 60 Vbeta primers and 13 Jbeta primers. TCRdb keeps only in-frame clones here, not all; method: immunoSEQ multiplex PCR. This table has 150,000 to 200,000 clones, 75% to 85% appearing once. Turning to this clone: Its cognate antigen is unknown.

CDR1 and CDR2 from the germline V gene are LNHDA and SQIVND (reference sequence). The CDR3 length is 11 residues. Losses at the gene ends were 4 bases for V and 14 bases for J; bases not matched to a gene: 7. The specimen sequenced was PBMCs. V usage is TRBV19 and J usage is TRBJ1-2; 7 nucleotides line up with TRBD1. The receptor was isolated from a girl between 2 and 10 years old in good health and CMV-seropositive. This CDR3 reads CASSTTGAPTF. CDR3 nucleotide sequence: TGTGCCAGTAGTACAACAGGGGCACCTACCTTC.